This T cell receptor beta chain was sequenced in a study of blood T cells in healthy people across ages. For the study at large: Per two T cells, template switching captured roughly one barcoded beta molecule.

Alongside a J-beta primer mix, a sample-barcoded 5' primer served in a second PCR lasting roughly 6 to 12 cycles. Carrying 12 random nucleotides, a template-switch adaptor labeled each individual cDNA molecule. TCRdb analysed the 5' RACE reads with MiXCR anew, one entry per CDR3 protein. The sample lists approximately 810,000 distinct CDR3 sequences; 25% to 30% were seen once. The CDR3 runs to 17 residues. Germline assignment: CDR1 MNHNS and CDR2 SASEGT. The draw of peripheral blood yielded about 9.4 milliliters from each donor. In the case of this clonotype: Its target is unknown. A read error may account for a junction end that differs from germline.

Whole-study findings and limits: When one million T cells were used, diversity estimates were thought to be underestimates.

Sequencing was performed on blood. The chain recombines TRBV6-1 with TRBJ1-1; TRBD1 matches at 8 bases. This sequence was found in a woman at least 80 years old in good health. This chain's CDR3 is CASSPRDWTGTDTEALF. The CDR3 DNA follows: TGTGCCAGCAGTCCCCGAGATTGGACAGGGACCGACACTGAAGCTTTATTT.